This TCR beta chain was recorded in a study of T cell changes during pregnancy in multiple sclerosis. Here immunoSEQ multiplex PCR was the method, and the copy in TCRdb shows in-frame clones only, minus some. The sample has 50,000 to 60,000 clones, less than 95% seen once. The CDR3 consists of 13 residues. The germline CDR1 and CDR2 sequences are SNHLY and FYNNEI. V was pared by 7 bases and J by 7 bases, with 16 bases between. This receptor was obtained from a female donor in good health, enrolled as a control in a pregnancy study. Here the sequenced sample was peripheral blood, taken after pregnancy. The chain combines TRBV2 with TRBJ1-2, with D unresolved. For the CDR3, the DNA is TGTGCCAGCACCCTTCCCCAAAGAGGTGGCTACACCTTC. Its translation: CASTLPQRGGYTF.